This is a list of T cell receptor beta chains from one sample in a study of T-cell memory formation after mild COVID-19. TCRdb called the 5' RACE reads again in MiXCR, with one record for every CDR3 protein. The top ten clones hold 9% to 15% of a sample with about 470,000 distinct CDR3 sequences, approximately 18% of them seen once. The sequenced sample was PBMCs or a T cell subset sorted from them (not recorded which). The receptors stem from an adult woman who had mild COVID-19 (a few samples of this study predate the infection). Cell type and time point are not known. The CDR3 runs from the conserved cysteine through the conserved F or W. The D gene is left open where the match is weak. The size entry is marked missing in some rows and otherwise reads once, few, many or a size class.

abundance | v_gene | d_gene | CDR3aa
. | TRBV7-2 | . | CASSLFGHQETQYF
. | TRBV24-1 | TRBD1 | CATSDFQRQGLTGELFF
few | TRBV15 | . | CATSRDISYEQYF
few | TRBV7-2 | . | CASSLEGPLTTGANVLTF
. | TRBV29-1 | . | CSGTNVKNIQYF
large | TRBV12-3/TRBV12-4 | . | CASSLVDTYEQYF
few | TRBV12-3/TRBV12-4 | . | CASSLELLAKNIQYF
. | TRBV7-2 | TRBD1 | CASSLVAGQGEPQHF
. | TRBV24-1 | TRBD1 | CATSDPDPGQDPETQYF
few | TRBV15 | . | CATSRGRLVEQFF
few | TRBV6-5 | . | CASKSSNIETQYF
. | TRBV12-3/TRBV12-4 | . | CASSSQSQLVAYEQYF
. | TRBV2 | . | CASTTGYTGELFF
. | TRBV7-9 | . | CASSLETIRTSYEQYF
few | TRBV4-2 | . | CASSQIGASTDTQYF
many | TRBV5-1 | TRBD1 | CASSLEGTGRRDSYNEQFF
. | TRBV4-3 | . | CASSQGGLTNEKLFF
few | TRBV6-1 | . | CATAGRPLREQYF
. | TRBV5-1 | TRBD1 | CASSFGTGGNEKLFF
few | TRBV24-1 | . | CATSEGSGFRAQHF
. | TRBV5-4 | . | CASSKNSVPYNEQFF
. | TRBV12-3/TRBV12-4 | TRBD1 | CASSFFSSGGADYGYTF
many | TRBV12-3/TRBV12-4 | TRBD2 | CASSLARLAMEGIGEQFF
few | TRBV11-2 | . | CASSLAQGIVSYEQYF
few | TRBV10-3 | . | CAISAPRSPLHF
. | TRBV11-1 | TRBD1 | CASSLDDRVPHNEQFF
. | TRBV4-1 | . | CASSLRTGGNTIYF
few | TRBV15 | . | CATRGGLINEQFF
many | TRBV5-1 | . | CASGAIAGGTDTQYF
few | TRBV18 | . | CASSPAGPLSYEQYF
many | TRBV12-3/TRBV12-4 | . | CASSFGGYGYTF
many | TRBV4-3 | TRBD1 | CASSQDGDRGWEQFF
once | TRBV19 | . | CASSITNQPQHF
. | TRBV12-3/TRBV12-4 | TRBD2 | CASSSLPTSGQETQYF
. | TRBV6-5 | TRBD2 | CASKTSGGGGTQYF
few | TRBV2 | TRBD1 | CASSVPGTGGTDTQYF
few | TRBV29-1 | TRBD2 | CSVAGRREGRNNEQFF
. | TRBV2 | TRBD1 | CASSEDRVYEQYF
. | TRBV19 | . | CATPRVMIF
. | TRBV12-3/TRBV12-4 | TRBD1 | CASSRQGPYTEAFF
. | TRBV27 | . | CASSPSRAKNIQYF
few | TRBV14 | . | CASSPWGHNEQFF
. | TRBV7-6 | . | CASSFEPGPSPYEQYF